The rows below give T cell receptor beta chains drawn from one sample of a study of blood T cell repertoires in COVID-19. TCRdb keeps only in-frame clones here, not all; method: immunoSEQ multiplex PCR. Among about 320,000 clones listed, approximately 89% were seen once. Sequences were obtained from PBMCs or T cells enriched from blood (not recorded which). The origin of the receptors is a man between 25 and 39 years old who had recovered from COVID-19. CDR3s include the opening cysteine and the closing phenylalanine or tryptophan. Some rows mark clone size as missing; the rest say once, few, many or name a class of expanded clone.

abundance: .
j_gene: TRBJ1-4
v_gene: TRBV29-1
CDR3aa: CSKGTGGAQKDF

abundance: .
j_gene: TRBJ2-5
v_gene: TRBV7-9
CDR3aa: CASSLGAGFGETQYF

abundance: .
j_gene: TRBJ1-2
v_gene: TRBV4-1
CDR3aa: CASSQDSGTAFFNYGYTF

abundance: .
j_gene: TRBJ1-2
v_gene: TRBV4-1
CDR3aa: CASSQNDRGDGYTF

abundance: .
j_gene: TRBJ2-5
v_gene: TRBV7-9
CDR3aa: CASSLARGARQETQYF

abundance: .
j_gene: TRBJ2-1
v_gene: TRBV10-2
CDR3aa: CASSDGTSRYEQFF

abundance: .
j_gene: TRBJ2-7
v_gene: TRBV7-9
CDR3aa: CASSPQASYEQYF

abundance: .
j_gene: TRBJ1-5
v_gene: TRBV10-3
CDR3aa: CAISEPNQPQHF

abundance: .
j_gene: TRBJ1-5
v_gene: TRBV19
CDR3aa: CASSALDRGNQPQHF

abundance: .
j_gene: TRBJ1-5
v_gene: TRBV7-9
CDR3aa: CASSLGTNQPQHF

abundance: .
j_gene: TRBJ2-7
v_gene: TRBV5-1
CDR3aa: CASSGGTGPGEQYF

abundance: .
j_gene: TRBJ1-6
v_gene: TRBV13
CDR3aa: CASSLFRVRNNSPLHF

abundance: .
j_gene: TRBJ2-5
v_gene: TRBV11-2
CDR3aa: CASSLAGETQYF

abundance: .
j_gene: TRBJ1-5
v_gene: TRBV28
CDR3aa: CASSFPGQELYSNQPQHF

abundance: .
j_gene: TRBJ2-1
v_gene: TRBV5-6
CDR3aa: CASSLGLAGGEWNEQFF

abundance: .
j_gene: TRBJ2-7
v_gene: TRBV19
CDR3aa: CASSKGQGSSYEQYF

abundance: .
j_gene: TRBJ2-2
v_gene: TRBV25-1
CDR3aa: CASSEPGDTGELFF

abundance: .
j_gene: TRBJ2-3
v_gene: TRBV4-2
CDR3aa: CASSQRTNADTDTQYF

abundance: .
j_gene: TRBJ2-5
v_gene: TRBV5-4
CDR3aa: CASSSALAGGETQYF

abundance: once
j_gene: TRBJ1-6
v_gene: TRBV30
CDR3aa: CAWSSVFGNSPLHF

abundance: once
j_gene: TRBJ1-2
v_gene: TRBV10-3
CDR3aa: CATTNPETGGNGYTF

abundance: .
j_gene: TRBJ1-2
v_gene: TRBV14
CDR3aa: CASSQHPTGGYTF

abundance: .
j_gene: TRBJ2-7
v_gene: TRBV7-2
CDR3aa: CASSWDITYEQYF

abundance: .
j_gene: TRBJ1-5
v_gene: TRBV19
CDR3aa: CASQTEIYSNQPQHF

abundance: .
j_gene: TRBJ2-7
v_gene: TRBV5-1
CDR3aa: CASNEQGAYEQYF

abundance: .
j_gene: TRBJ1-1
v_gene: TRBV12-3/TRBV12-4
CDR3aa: CASRGQMNTEAFF

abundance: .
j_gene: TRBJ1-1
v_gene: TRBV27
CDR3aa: CASSLSGSTEAFF

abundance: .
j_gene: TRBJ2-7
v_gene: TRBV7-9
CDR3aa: CASSPGLAYYEQYF

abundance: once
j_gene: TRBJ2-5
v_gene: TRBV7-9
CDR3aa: CASSLARTGGGETQYF

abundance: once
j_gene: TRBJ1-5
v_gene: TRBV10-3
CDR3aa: CAISPDRNNQPQHF

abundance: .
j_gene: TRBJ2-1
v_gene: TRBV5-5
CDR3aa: CASSHPGQGINEQFF

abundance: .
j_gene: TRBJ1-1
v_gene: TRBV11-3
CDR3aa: CASSSGGYTEAFF

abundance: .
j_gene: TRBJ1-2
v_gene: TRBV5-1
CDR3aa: CASSLKPGVDGYTF

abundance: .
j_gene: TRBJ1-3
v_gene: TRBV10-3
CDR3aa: CAISESRQDHSGNTIYF

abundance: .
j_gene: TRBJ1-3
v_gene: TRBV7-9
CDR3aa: CASSFEGSGNTIYF

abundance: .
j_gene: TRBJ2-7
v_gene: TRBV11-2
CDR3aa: CASSFLTGGYEQYF

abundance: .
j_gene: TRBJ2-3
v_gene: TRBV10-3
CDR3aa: CAISDASGGAWDTQYF

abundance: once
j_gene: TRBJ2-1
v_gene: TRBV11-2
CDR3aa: CASSFAGGSYNEQFF

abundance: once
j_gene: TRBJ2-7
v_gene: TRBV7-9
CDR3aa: CASSLVLAGSYEQYF

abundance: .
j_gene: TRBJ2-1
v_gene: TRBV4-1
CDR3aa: CASSQDRGLYNEQFF

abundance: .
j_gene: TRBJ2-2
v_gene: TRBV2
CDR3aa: CASSDHSGELFF

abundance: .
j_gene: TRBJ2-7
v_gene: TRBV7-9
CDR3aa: CASSPGTGANEQYF

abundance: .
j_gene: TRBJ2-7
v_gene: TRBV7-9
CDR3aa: CASSTEGQGRLYEQYF

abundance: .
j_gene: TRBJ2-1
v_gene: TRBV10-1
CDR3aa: CASSEGTGTYNEQFF

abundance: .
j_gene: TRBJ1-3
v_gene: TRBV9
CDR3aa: CASSVDRDGNTIYF

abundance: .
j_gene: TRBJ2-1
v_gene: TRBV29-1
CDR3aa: CSAGGGHANEQFF